This T cell receptor (beta chain) was observed in a study of CD8 T cells in Susac syndrome. Details on this clonotype: Its cognate antigen is unknown.

Study findings and constraints: A relatively small number of individuals underwent TCR sequencing and HLA analysis.

When the RNA was reverse transcribed, random hexamers were used with an input of about 0.45 to 1 ug. One entry per CDR3 protein results from TCRdb running MiXCR on the immunoSEQ multiplex PCR reads. Of more than 95,000 distinct CDR3 sequences in the sample, about 92% are singletons; the top ten hold more than 0.25%. This CDR3 contains 20 residues. The V and J ends lost 0 bases and 0 bases, in that order; junction bases with no gene match: 12. Germline V gene data show CDR1 as SGHAT and CDR2 as FQDESV (reference sequence). CD8+ and CD4+ T cells from blood underwent TCR beta sequencing, which was carried out in a high-throughput format. The CD8+ and CD4+ T cells were isolated magnetically using a negative isolation approach, whereas the TEMRA cells were enriched by FACS.

Sequenced sample: CD8+ T cells from PBMCs. The clonotype comes from a human donor with multiple sclerosis. This sequence joins TRBV11-1 and TRBJ1-5, with 9 bases lining up with TRBD1. CDR3 residues: CASSLAQGGQGNYSNQPQHF. The DNA of the CDR3 is TGTGCCAGCAGCTTAGCCCAAGGGGGACAGGGAAATTATAGCAATCAGCCCCAGCATTTT.